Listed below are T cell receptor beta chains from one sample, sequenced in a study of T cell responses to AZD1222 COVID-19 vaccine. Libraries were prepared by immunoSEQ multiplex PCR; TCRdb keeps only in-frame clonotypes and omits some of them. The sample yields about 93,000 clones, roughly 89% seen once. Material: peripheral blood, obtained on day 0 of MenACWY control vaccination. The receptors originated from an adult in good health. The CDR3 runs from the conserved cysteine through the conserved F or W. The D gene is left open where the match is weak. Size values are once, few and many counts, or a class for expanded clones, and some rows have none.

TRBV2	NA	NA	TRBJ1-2	TGTGCCAGCAGTAGCGGCTATGGCTACACCTTC	CASSSGYGYTF
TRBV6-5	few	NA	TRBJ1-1	TGTGCCAGCAGTTACTCCCTTGGGGGTAATACTGAAGCTTTCTTT	CASSYSLGGNTEAFF
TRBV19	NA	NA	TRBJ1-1	TGTGCCAGTAGTATAAATGAGGGGGCTGAAGCTTTCTTT	CASSINEGAEAFF
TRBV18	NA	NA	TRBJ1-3	TGTGCCAGCTCACCAAGGGTCGCACAAGACTCTGGAAACACCATATATTTT	CASSPRVAQDSGNTIYF
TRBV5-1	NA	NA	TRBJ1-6	TGCGCCAGCAGCTTGGTAGTCATGGGGGGGATCTCCTATAATTCACCCCTCCACTTT	CASSLVVMGGISYNSPLHF
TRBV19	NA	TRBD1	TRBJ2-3	TGTGCCAGTAGTATAACCAGGGGGCAAGATACGCAGTATTTT	CASSITRGQDTQYF
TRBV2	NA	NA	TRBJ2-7	TGTGCCAGCAGTGTACAGGAACTCTCCTACGAGCAGTACTTC	CASSVQELSYEQYF
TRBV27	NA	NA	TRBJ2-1	TGTGCCAGCAGAGGTCCAGGGGCAGCCCAGTTCTTC	CASRGPGAAQFF
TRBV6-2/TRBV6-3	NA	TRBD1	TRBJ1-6	TGTGCCAGCAGTTACCCCGGGACAGGGGCTTCACCCCTCCACTTT	CASSYPGTGASPLHF
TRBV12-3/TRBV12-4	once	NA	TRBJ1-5	TGTGCCAGTACGATCAGGAATCAGCCCCAGCATTTT	CASTIRNQPQHF
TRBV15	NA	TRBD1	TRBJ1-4	TGTGCCACCAGCAGAGCTCCGGGACAGAATGAAAAACTGTTTTTT	CATSRAPGQNEKLFF
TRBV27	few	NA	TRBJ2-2	TGTGCCAGCAGACCTCACCACCCGGCGAACACCGGGGAGCTGTTTTTT	CASRPHHPANTGELFF
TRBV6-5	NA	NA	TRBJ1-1	TGTGCCAGCAGCTATACTCAAGGAAACACTGAAGCTTTCTTT	CASSYTQGNTEAFF
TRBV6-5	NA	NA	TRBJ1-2	TGTGCCAGTACCGGACGACTTAGTGGATACTATGGCTACACCTTC	CASTGRLSGYYGYTF
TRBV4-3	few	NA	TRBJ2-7	TGCGCCAGCAGCCAAGATAGGGGAGCGGACGAGCAGTACTTC	CASSQDRGADEQYF
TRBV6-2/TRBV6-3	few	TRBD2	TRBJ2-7	TGTGCCAGCAGTTCGACTAGCGGGGGGTTCTACGAGCAGTACTTC	CASSSTSGGFYEQYF
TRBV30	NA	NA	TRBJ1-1	TGTGCCTGGACCCGGGGAGGGGACGCTTTCTTT	CAWTRGGDAFF
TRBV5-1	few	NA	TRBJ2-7	TGCGCCAGCAGCTGGCAAAGCTCCTACGAGCAGTACTTC	CASSWQSSYEQYF
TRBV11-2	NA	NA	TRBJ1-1	TGTGCCAGCAGCTTACAGGGCACTGAAGCTTTCTTT	CASSLQGTEAFF
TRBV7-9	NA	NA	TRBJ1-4	TGTGCCAGCACTCTGTCCCTCGGGGAAAAACTGTTTTTT	CASTLSLGEKLFF
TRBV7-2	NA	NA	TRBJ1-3	TGTGCCAGCAGCGACCGCCCTAAAAACACCATATATTTT	CASSDRPKNTIYF
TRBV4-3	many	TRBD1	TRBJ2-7	TGCGCCAGCAGCCAAGATCCCGGGACAGGGGCAGACGAGCAGTACTTC	CASSQDPGTGADEQYF
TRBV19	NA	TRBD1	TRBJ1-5	TGTGCCAGTAGTAATTCCGGGACAGGAAATCAGCCCCAGCATTTT	CASSNSGTGNQPQHF
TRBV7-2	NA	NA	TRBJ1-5	TGTGCCAGCAGCCCTCTGGGGGGGACAATCAATCAGCCCCAGCATTTT	CASSPLGGTINQPQHF
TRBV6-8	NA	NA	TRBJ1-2	TGTGCCAGCAGTTACTCAGGTCGTGCAGGCCCTTTCACCTTC	CASSYSGRAGPFTF
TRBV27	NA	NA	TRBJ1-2	TGTGCCAGCAGCCGCAGGACTCGGGGGGCTAACTATGGCTACACCTTC	CASSRRTRGANYGYTF
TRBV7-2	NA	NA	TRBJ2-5	TGTGCCAGCAGCTTAGGCAGGCAGGCCCAGACCCAGTACTTC	CASSLGRQAQTQYF
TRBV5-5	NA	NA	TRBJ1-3	TGTGCCAGCAGCTTAGAAGTTTTGTCTGGAAACACCATATATTTT	CASSLEVLSGNTIYF
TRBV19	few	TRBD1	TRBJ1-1	TGTGCCAGTAGTGTCGGGACAGGGAGCACTGAAGCTTTCTTT	CASSVGTGSTEAFF
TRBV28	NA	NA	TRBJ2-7	TGTGCCAGCAAGGACAGAACCTACGAGCAGTACTTC	CASKDRTYEQYF
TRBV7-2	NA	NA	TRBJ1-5	TGTGCCAGCAACCTAGACAGTACTCAGCCCCAGCATTTT	CASNLDSTQPQHF
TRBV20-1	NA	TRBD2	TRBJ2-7	TGCAGTGCTAGTTTAAGACTAGCGGTCCCCTACGAGCAGTACTTC	CSASLRLAVPYEQYF
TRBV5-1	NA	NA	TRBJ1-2	TGCGCCAGCAGCGAATTGACAGGCGATTATGGCTACACCTTC	CASSELTGDYGYTF